This T cell receptor beta chain was recovered during a study of blood T cell repertoires in COVID-19. Across the whole study: Acute-phase and convalescent COVID-19 samples originated in the United States, Italy and Spain.

TCRdb's table, derived via immunoSEQ multiplex PCR, lists solely in-frame clones and lacks some. The data show around 170,000 clones, approximately 88% seen once. The CDR3 has 19 residues. V was clipped by 5 bases and J by 0 bases; unmatched bases: 19. Germline V gene data show CDR1 as MDHEN and CDR2 as SYDVKM. This TCR came from a woman in her fifties or sixties with acute or convalescent COVID-19. Sequencing used peripheral blood. V usage is TRBV28 and J usage is TRBJ2-7; TRBD1 agrees at 7 bases. The CDR3 sequence is CASSPNYYRGQTFSYEQYF. The CDR3, as DNA: TGTGCCAGCAGTCCTAATTACTACCGGGGACAGACCTTCTCCTACGAGCAGTACTTC.